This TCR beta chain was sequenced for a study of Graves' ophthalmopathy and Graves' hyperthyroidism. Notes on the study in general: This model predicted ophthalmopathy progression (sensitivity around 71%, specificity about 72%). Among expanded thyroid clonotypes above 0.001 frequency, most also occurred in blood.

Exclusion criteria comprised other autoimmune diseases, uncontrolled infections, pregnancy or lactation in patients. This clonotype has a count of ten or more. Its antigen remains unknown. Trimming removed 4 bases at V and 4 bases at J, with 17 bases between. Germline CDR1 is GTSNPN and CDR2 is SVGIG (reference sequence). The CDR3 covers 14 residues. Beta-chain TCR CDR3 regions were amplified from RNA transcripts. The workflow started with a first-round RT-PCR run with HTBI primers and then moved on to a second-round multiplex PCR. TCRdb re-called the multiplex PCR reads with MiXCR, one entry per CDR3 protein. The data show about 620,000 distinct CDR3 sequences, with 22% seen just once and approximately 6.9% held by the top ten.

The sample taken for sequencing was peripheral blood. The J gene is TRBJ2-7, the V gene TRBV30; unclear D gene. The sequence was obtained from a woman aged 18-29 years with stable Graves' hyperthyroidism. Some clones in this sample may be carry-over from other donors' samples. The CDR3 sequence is CAWTRQGSKYEQYF. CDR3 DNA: TGTGCCTGGACCCGTCAAGGTTCGAAATACGAGCAGTACTTC.